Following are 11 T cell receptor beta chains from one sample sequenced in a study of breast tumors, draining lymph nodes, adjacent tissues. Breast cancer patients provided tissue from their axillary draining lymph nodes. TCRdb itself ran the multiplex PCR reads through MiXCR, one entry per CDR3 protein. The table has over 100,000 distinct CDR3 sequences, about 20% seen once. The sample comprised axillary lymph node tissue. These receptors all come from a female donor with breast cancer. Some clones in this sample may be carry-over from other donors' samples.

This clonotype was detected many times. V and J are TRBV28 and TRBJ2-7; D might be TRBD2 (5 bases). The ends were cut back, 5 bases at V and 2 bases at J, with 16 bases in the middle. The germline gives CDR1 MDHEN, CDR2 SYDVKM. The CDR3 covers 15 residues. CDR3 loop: CASSPASMRAYEQYF. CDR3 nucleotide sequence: TGTGCCAGCAGTCCTGCCTCTATGCGGGCCTACGAGCAGTACTTC.

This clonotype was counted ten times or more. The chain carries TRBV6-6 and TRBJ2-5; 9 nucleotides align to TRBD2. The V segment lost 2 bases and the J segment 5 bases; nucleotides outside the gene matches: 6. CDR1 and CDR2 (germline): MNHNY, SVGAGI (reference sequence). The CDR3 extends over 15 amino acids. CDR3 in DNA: TGTGCCAGCAGTTACCCCCGCGGGGGGGACGAGACCCAGTACTTC. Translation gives CASSYPRGGDETQYF.

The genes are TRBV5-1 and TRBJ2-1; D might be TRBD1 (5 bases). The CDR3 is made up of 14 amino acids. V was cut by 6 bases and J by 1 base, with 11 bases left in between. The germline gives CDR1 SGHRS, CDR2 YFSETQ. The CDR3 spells CASTQGSSYNEQFF. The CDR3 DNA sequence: TGCGCCAGCACTCAGGGCAGTTCCTACAATGAGCAGTTCTTC.

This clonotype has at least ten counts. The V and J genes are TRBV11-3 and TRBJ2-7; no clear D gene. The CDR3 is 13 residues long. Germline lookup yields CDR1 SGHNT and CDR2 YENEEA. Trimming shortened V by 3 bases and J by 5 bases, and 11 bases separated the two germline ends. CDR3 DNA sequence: TGTGCCAGCAGCTTCCGGACCTACAACGAGCAGTACTTC. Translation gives CASSFRTYNEQYF.

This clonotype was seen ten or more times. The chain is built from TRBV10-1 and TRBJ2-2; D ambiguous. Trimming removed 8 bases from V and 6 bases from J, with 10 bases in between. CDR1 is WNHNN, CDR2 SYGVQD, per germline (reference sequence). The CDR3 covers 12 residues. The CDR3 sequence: CASGFGSGELFF. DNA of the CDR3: TGCGCCAGCGGCTTTGGGTCCGGGGAGCTGTTTTTT.

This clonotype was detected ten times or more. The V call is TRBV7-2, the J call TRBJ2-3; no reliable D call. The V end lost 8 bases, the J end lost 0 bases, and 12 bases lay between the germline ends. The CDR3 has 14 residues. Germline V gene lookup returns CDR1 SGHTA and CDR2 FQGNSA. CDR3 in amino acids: CASLNTRSTDTQYF. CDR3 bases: TGTGCCAGCTTAAACACCCGTAGCACAGATACGCAGTATTTT.

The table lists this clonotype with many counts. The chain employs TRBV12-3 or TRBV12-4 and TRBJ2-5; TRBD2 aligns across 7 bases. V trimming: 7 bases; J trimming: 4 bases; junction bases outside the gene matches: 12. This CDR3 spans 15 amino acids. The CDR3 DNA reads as TGTGCCAGCACCGAAGCGGGAAGGTTTCTAGAGACCCAGTACTTC. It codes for CASTEAGRFLETQYF.

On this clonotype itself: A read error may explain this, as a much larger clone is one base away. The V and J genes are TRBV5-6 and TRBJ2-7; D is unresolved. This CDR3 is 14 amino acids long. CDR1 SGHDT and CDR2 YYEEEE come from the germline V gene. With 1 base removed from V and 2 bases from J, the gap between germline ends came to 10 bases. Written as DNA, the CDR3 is TGTGCCAGCAGCTTGCGTCGGAACCCCTACGAGCAGTACTTC. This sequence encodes CASSLRRNPYEQYF.

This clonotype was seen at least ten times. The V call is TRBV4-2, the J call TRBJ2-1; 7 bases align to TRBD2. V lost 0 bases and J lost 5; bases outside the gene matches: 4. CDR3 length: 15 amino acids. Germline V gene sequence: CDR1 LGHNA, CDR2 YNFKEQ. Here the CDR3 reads CASSQDLAANNEQFF. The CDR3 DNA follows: TGTGCCAGCAGCCAAGATCTAGCGGCTAACAATGAGCAGTTCTTC.

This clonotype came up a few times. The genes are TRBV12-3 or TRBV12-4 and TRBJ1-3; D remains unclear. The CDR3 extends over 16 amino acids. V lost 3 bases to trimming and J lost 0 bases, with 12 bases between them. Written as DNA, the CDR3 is TGTGCCAGCAGTTTTGTCAGCATAAGCTCTGGAAACACCATATATTTT. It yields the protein CASSFVSISSGNTIYF.

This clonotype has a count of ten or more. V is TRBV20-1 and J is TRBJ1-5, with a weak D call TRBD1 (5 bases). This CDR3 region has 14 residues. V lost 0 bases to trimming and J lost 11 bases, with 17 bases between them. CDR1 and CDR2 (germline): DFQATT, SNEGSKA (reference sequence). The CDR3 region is CSAREAGGNWAQHF. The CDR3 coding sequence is TGCAGTGCTAGAGAGGCCGGGGGAAACTGGGCCCAGCATTTT.